Following are 8 T cell receptor beta chains from one sample sequenced in a study of T cell changes during pregnancy in multiple sclerosis. The protocol was immunoSEQ multiplex PCR, while the TCRdb copy is restricted to in-frame clones and leaves out a portion. The data contain approximately 48,000 clones, 94% of them singletons. Material: CD4+ T cells from peripheral blood mononuclear cells, obtained in the second trimester of pregnancy. These receptors were collected from a female donor with multiple sclerosis, enrolled in a pregnancy study.

The rearrangement links TRBV7-2 to TRBJ2-7; 11 nucleotides agree with TRBD1. The CDR3 length is 15 residues. Germline V gene sequence: CDR1 SGHTA, CDR2 FQGNSA. Trimming cost V 6 bases and J 4 bases; bases outside gene matches: 8. Here the CDR3 reads CASSSIGTGGYEQYF. In DNA, the CDR3 is TGTGCCAGCAGTTCGATTGGGACAGGGGGATACGAGCAGTACTTC.

The gene calls are TRBV5-8 and TRBJ2-5; D may be TRBD1 (6 bases). CDR1 is SGHTS, CDR2 YDEGEE, per germline. V lost 5 bases and J lost 4, with 15 bases in between. The CDR3 covers 14 residues. CDR3 sequence (DNA): TGTGCCAGCAGTCCGTGGACAGAGTTAGAGACCCAGTACTTC. This gives the protein CASSPWTELETQYF.

The V and J genes are TRBV6-1 and TRBJ1-2; D perhaps matches TRBD1 (6 bases). Germline values: CDR1 MNHNS, CDR2 SASEGT. V lost 6 bases and J 4 bases, leaving 12 bases between the germline ends. CDR3 length: 13 residues. The CDR3 DNA sequence: TGTGCCAGCAGCGCAGGGGTTGGCTATGGCTACACCTTC. The encoded protein is CASSAGVGYGYTF.

CDR3 DNA sequence: TGTGCCAGCAGCTCCTGGGGCCGGTTAGAGACCCAGTACTTC. It translates to CASSSWGRLETQYF. The genes are TRBV7-3 and TRBJ2-5, with D possibly being TRBD1 (5 bases). This CDR3 is built from 14 residues. Germline V gives CDR1 SGHTA, CDR2 FQGTGA. The germline V and J ends were trimmed by 4 bases and 4 bases, with 13 bases remaining between them.

The chain links TRBV9 to TRBJ2-5, with TRBD1 as a possible D gene (6 bases). This CDR3 is 15 amino acids long. The germline gives CDR1 SGDLS, CDR2 YYNGEE. V was trimmed by 0 bases and J by 2 bases, leaving 11 bases between them. The CDR3 DNA follows: TGTGCCAGCAGCGTAGGGAGGACAGTACAAGAGACCCAGTACTTC. Its translation is CASSVGRTVQETQYF. Full variable domain (missing parts from reference TRBV9 and TRBJ2-5): DSGVTQTPKHLITATGQRVTLRCSPRSGDLSVYWYQQSLDQGLQFLIQYYNGEERAKGNILERFSAQQFPDLHSELNLSSLELGDSALYFCASSVGRTVQETQYFGPGTRLLVL.

V and J are TRBV19 and TRBJ1-4, with D tentatively TRBD1 (5 bases). The CDR3 length is 15 residues. Germline lookup yields CDR1 LNHDA and CDR2 SQIVND (reference sequence). V was pared by 4 bases and J by 4 bases, with 13 bases between. CDR3 in DNA: TGTGCCAGTAGTAAGGGGACTTGGGGTAATGAAAAACTGTTTTTT. Its protein is CASSKGTWGNEKLFF.

This chain links TRBV19 with TRBJ2-4, with TRBD1 matching 8 bases. The germline V gene encodes CDR1 LNHDA and CDR2 SQIVND (reference sequence). This CDR3 is 16 amino acids long. Losses at the gene ends were 5 bases for V and 2 bases for J; bases not matched to a gene: 8. The CDR3 region is CASSPRQGSTKNIQYF. CDR3 nucleotides: TGTGCCAGTAGTCCTCGACAGGGGTCTACCAAAAACATTCAGTACTTC.

The chain joins TRBV30 to TRBJ2-3; the D is unclear. Germline assignment: CDR1 GTSNPN and CDR2 SVGIG (reference sequence). Trimming removed 1 base at V and 10 bases at J, with 15 bases between. The CDR3 spans 13 residues. CDR3 bases: TGTGCCTGGAGTGCCCGACCTGGCAGCGCGCAGTATTTT. It specifies CAWSARPGSAQYF.